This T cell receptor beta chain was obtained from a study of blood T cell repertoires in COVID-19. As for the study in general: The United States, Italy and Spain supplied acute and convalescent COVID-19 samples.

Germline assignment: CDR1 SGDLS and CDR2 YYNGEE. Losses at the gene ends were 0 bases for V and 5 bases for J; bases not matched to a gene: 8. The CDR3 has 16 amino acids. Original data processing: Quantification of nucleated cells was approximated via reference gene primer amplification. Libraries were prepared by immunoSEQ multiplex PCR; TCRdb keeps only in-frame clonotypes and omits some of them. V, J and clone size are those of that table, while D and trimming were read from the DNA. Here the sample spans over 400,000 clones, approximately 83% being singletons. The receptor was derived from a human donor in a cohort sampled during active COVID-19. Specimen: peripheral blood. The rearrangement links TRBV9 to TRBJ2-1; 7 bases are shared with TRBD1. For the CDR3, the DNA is TGTGCCAGCAGCGTAGCTCTAAACCAGGGGGACAATGAGCAGTTCTTC. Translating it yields CASSVALNQGDNEQFF.